The T cell receptor beta chain described here comes from a study of cytomegalovirus exposure and HLA in healthy donors. The wider study: As released early, the data held some 85 million unique TCRs from HLA-typed donors. Regarding the study as a whole: Highly shared variants forming one cluster were likely a sequencing artifact.

PCR involved 60 Vbeta and 13 Jbeta primers. The data were produced by immunoSEQ multiplex PCR, yet TCRdb's version contains in-frame clones alone and is incomplete. This table has 150,000 to 200,000 clones, about 77% appearing once. Comments on this clone: Its antigen is not identified.

V gave up 8 bases and J gave up 3 bases, with 15 bases separating them. CDR3 size: 14 residues. Germline CDR1 reads MNHNS; CDR2 reads SASEGT. This clonotype was sampled from a female donor in good health and CMV-seronegative. V and J are TRBV6-1 and TRBJ2-3; TRBD2 is a possible D gene (6 bases). Sequencing input: PBMCs. The CDR3 bases are TGTGCCAGCGAACTAGCCGACCTTACAGATACGCAGTATTTT. Translating gives CASELADLTDTQYF.